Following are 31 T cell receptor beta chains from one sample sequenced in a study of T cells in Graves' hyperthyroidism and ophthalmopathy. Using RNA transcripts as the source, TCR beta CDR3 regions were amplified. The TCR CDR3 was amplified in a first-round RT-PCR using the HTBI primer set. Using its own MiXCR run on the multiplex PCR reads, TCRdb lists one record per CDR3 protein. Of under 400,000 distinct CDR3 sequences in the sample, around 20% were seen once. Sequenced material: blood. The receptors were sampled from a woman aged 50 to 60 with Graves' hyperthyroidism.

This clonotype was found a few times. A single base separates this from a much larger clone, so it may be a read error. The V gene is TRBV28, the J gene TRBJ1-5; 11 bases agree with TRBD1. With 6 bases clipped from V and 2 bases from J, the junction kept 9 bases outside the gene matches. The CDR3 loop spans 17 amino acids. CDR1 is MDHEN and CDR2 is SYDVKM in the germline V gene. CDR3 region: CASSQGDRGTGNQPQHF. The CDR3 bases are TGTGCCAGCAGCCAGGGGGACAGGGGGACAGGCAATCAGCCCCAGCATTTT.

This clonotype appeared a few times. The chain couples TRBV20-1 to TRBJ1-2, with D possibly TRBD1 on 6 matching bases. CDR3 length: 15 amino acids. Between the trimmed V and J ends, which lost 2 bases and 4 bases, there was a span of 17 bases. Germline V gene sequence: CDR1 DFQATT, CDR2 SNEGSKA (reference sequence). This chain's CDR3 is CSARSRTESPYGYTF. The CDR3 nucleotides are TGCAGTGCTAGATCCAGGACAGAAAGCCCCTATGGCTACACCTTC.

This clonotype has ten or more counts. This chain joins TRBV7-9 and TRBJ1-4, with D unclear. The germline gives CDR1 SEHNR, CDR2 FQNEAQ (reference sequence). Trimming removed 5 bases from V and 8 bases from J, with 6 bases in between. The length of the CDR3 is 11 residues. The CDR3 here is CASSETEKLFF. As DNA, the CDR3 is TGTGCCAGCAGCGAGACAGAAAAACTGTTTTTT.

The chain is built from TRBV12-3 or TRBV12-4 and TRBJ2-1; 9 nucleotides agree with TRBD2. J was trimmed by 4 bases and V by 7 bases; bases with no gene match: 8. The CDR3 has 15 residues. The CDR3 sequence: CASTRGAGGYNEQFF. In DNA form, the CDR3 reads TGTGCCAGCACTCGAGGAGCGGGGGGTTACAATGAGCAGTTCTTC.

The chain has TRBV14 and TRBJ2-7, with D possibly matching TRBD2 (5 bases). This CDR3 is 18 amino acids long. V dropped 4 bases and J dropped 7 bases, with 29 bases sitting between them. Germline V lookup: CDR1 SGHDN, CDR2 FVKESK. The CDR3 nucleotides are TGTGCCAGCAGCCGGAGAGGTGCCGACGGGGTCAATCTGCGGGAGCAGTACTTC. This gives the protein CASSRRGADGVNLREQYF.

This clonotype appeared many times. The CDR3 loop reads CASSRQGPRTEAFF. Written as DNA, the CDR3 is TGTGCCAGCAGCCGACAGGGGCCGAGGACTGAAGCTTTCTTT. The chain links TRBV3-1 to TRBJ1-1, with 8 bases fitting TRBD1. The CDR3 covers 14 residues. Trimming cost V 4 bases and J 5 bases; bases outside gene matches: 6. CDR1 is LGHDT and CDR2 is YNNKEL in the germline V gene (reference sequence). The full variable domain, rest sourced from reference TRBV3-1 and TRBJ1-1, is DTAVSQTPKYLVTQMGNDKSIKCEQNLGHDTMYWYKQDSKKFLKIMFSYNNKELIINETVPNRFSPKSPDKAHLNLHINSLELGDSAVYFCASSRQGPRTEAFFGQGTRLTVV.

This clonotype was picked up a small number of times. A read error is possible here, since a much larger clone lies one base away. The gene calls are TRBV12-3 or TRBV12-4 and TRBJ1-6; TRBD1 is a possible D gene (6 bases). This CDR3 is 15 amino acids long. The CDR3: CASRSGQSGNSPLRF. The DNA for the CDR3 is TGTGCCAGCAGATCTGGACAGTCGGGGAATTCACCCCTCCGCTTT.

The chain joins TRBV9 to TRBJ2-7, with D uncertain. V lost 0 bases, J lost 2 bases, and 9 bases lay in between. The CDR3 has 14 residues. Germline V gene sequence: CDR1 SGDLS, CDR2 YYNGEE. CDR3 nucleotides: TGTGCCAGCAGCGTAGAGAACGGTCCCTACGAGCAGTACTTC. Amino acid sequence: CASSVENGPYEQYF.

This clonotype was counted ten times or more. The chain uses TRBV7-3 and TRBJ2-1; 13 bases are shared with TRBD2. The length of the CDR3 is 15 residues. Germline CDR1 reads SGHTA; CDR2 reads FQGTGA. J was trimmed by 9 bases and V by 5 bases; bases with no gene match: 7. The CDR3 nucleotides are TGTGCCAGCAGCCGAGGACTAGCGGGAGCGAGTGAGCAGTTCTTC. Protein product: CASSRGLAGASEQFF.

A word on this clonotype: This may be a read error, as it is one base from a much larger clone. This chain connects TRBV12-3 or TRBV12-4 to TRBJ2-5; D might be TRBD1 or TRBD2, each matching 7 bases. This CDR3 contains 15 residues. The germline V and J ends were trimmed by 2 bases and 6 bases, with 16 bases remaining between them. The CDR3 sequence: CASSLLVQGGKTQYF. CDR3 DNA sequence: TGTGCCAGCAGTTTACTCGTTCAGGGGGGGAAGACCCAGTACTTC.

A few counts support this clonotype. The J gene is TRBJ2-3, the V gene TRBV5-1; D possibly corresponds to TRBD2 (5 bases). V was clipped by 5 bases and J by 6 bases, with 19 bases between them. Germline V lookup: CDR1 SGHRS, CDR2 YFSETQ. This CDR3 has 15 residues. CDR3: CASRAEGMTVDTQYF. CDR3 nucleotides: TGCGCCAGCAGAGCAGAGGGCATGACTGTTGATACGCAGTATTTT.

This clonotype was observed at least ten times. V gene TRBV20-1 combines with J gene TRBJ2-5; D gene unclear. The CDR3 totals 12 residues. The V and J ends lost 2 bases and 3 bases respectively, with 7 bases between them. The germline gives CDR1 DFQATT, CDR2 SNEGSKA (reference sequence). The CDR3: CSARSVEETQYF. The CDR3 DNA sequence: TGCAGTGCTAGATCAGTGGAAGAGACCCAGTACTTC.

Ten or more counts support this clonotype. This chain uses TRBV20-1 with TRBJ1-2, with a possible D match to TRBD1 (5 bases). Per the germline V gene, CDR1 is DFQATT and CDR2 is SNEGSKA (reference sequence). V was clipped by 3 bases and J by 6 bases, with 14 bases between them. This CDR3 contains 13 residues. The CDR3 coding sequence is TGCAGTGCTAGCCGGGGCGGGGGGGATGGCTACACCTTC. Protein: CSASRGGGDGYTF.

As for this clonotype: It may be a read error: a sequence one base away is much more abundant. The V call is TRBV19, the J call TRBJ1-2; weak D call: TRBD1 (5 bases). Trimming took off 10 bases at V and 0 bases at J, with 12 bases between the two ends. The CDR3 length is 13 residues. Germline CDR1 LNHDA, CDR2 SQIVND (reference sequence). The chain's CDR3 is CATPDRANYGYTF. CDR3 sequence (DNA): TGTGCCACTCCCGACAGAGCTAACTATGGCTACACCTTC.

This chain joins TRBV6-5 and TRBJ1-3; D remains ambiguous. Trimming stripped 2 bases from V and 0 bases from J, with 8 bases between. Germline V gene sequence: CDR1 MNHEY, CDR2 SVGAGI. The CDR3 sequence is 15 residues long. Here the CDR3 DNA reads TGTGCCAGCAGTTACAGGCACCTCTCTGGAAACACCATATATTTT. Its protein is CASSYRHLSGNTIYF.

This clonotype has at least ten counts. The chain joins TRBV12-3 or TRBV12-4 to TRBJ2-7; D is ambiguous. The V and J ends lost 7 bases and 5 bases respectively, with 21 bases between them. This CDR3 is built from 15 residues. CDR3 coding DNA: TGTGCCAGCATTCACACTGCGGCAGGTAACGACGAGCAGTACTTC. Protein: CASIHTAAGNDEQYF.

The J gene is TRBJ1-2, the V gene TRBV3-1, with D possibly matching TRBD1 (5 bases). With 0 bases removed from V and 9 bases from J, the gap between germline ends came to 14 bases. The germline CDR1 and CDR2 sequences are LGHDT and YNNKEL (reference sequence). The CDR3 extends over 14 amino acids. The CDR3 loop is CASSQDGQGRRYTF. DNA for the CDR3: TGTGCCAGCAGCCAAGACGGTCAGGGTAGACGCTACACCTTC.

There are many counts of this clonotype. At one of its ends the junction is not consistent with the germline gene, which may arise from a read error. CDR3: CASSLGSNTEAFF. DNA of the CDR3: TGTGCCAGCAGCCTCGGGTCGAACACTGAAGCTTTCTTT. The rearrangement uses TRBV5-1 and TRBJ1-1; D uncertain. This CDR3 comprises 13 residues. Germline CDR1 reads SGHRS; CDR2 reads YFSETQ.

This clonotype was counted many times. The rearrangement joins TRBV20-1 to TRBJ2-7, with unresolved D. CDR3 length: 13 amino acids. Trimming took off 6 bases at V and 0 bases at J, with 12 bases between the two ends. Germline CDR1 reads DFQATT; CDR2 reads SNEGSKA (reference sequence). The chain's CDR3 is CSAPRAGSYEQYF. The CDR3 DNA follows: TGCAGTGCCCCTCGGGCCGGCTCCTACGAGCAGTACTTC.

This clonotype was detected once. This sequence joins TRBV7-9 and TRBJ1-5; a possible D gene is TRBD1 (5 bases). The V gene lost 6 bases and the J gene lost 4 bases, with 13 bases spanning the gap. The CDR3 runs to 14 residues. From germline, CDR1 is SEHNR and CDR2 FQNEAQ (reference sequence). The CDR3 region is CASSARTSNQPQHF. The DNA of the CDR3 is TGTGCCAGCAGTGCCAGGACAAGTAATCAGCCCCAGCATTTT.

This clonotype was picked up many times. For the CDR3, the DNA is TGTGCCACCAGTGATTGGGGGGCAGCGAACACCGGGGAGCTGTTTTTT. This sequence encodes CATSDWGAANTGELFF. The V and J genes are TRBV24-1 and TRBJ2-2; the D call may be TRBD1 or TRBD2 (6 bases each). The length of the CDR3 is 16 residues. Germline V lookup: CDR1 KGHDR, CDR2 SFDVKD. V was cut by 2 bases and J by 0 bases, with 9 bases left in between.

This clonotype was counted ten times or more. The CDR3 sequence: CASSLEARGFRDNEQFF. As DNA, the CDR3 is TGTGCCAGCAGCTTAGAGGCGAGGGGCTTTCGGGACAATGAGCAGTTCTTC. The chain has TRBV11-1 and TRBJ2-1; D assignment may be TRBD1 or TRBD2 (5 bases each). Trimming shortened V by 1 base and J by 5 bases, and 18 bases separated the two germline ends. The CDR3 consists of 17 residues. From germline, CDR1 is SGHAT and CDR2 FQDESV (reference sequence).

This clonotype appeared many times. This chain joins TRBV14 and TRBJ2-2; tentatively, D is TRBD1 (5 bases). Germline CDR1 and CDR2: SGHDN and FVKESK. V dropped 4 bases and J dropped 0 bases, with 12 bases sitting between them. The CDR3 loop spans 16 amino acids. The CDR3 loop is CASSPTRRANTGELFF. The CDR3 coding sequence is TGTGCCAGCAGCCCCACCCGCAGGGCGAACACCGGGGAGCTGTTTTTT. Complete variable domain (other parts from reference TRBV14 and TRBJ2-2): EAGVTQFPSHSVIEKGQTVTLRCDPISGHDNLYWYRRVMGKEIKFLLHFVKESKQDESGMPNNRFLAERTGGTYSTLKVQPAELEDSGVYFCASSPTRRANTGELFFGEGSRLTVL.

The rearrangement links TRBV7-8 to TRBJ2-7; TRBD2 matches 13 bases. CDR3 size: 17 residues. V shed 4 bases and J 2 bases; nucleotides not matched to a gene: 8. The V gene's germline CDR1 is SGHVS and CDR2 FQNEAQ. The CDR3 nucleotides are TGTGCCAGCAGCTGGAGGACTAGCGGGAGCCGGCCCTACGAGCAGTACTTC. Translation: CASSWRTSGSRPYEQYF.

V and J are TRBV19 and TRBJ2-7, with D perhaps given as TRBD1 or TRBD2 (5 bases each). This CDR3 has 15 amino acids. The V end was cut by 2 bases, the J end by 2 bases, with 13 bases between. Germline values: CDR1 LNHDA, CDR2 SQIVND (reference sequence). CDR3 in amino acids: CASSIFGGEPYEQYF. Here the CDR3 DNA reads TGTGCCAGTAGTATATTTGGGGGAGAACCCTACGAGCAGTACTTC.

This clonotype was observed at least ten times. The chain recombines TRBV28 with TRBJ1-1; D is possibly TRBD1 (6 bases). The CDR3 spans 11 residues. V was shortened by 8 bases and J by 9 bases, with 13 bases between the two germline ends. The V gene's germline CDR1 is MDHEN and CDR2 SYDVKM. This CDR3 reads CASEGTGKAFF. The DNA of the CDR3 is TGTGCCAGCGAGGGCACAGGGAAAGCTTTCTTT.

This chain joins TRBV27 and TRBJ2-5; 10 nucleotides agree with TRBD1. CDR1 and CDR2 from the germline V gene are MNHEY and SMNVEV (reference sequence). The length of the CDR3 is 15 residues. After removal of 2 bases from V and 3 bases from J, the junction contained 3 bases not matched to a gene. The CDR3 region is CASSLLGTGEETQYF. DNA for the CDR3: TGTGCCAGCAGTTTACTCGGGACAGGGGAAGAGACCCAGTACTTC.

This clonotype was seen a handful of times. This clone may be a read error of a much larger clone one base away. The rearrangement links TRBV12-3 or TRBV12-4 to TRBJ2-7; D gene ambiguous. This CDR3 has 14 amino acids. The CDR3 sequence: CASSEGPGTYKQYF. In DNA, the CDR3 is TGTGCCAGCAGCGAAGGGCCAGGCACCTACAAGCAGTACTTC.

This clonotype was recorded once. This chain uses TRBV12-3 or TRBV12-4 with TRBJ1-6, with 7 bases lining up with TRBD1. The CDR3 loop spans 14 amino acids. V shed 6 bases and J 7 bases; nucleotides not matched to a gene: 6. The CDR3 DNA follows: TGTGCCAGCAGCTGGGACAGTGGCAATTCACCCCTCCACTTT. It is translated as CASSWDSGNSPLHF.

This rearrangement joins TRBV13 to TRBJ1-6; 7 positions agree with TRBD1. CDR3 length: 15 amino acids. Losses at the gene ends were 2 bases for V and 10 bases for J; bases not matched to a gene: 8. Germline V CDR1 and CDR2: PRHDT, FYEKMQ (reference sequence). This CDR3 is CASSLKRQGSSPLHF. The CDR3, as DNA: TGTGCCAGCAGCTTAAAAAGACAGGGAAGCTCACCCCTCCACTTT.

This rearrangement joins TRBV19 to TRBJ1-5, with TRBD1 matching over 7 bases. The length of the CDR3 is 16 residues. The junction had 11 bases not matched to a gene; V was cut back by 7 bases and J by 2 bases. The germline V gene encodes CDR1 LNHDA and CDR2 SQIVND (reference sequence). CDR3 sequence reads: CASNLKDRRRNQPQHF. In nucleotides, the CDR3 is TGTGCCAGTAACCTAAAGGACAGGCGGCGCAATCAGCCCCAGCATTTT.